This T cell receptor (beta chain) originates from a study of sequential checkpoint blockade in melanoma. About the study: Each arm's sequence ended with maintenance nivolumab.

This clone was detected only a few times. The assay was immunoSEQ multiplex PCR, and TCRdb's table has in-frame clones only and misses some. Among 35,000 to 45,000 clones listed, about 83% were seen once. Treatment: randomized to nivolumab then ipilimumab (arm A) or the reverse (arm B). Germline CDR1 reads PRHDT; CDR2 reads FYEKMQ (reference sequence). The CDR3 is 17 amino acids. The J segment lost 6 bases and the V segment lost 0 bases, leaving 9 bases of the junction unmatched. The sample here was CD8+ T cells sorted from blood (inferred from file names), taken from a patient given nivolumab and ipilimumab in sequence. The rearrangement joins TRBV13 to TRBJ1-3; TRBD1 matches at 9 bases. This receptor was identified in a human donor with melanoma. The CDR3 here is CASSLGVSRDRENTIYF. The CDR3 DNA follows: TGTGCCAGCAGCTTAGGCGTAAGCCGGGACAGGGAAAACACCATATATTTT.